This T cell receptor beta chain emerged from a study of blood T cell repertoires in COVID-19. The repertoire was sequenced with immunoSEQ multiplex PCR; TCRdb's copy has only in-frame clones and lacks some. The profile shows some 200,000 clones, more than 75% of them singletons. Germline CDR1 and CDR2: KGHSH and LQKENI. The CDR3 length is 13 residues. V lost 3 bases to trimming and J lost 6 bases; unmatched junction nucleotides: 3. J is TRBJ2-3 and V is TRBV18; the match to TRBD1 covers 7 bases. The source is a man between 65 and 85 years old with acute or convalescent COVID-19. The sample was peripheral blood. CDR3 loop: CASSPGTVDTQYF. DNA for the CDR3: TGTGCCAGCTCACCCGGGACAGTGGATACGCAGTATTTT. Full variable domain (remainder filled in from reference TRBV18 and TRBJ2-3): NAGVMQNPRHLVRRRGQEARLRCSPMKGHSHVYWYRQLPEEGLKFMVYLQKENIIDESGMPKERFSAEFPKEGPSILRIQQVVRGDSAAYFCASSPGTVDTQYFGPGTRLTVL.